This T cell receptor beta chain was captured in a study of cytomegalovirus exposure and HLA in healthy donors. Findings and caveats of the study: Later analysis demonstrated an association between a missense DCLRE1C variant and TCR beta V- and J-gene trimming.

The PCR used 60 Vbeta and 13 Jbeta primers. The assay was immunoSEQ multiplex PCR, and TCRdb's table has in-frame clones only and misses some. The sample lists under 250,000 clones, approximately 81% occurring once. The CDR3 is 13 amino acids. The V segment lost 4 bases and the J segment 8 bases; nucleotides outside the gene matches: 7. CDR1 WSHSY and CDR2 SAAADI come from the germline V gene. Worth noting for this clone: Its antigen is undetermined.

V gene TRBV10-2 combines with J gene TRBJ2-5, with 7 nucleotides matching TRBD1. The source is a girl between 2 and 10 years old in good health and CMV-seronegative. The sample taken for sequencing was PBMCs. CDR3 region: CASSVDRVGTQYF. As DNA, the CDR3 is TGCGCCAGCAGTGTAGACAGGGTAGGAACCCAGTACTTC.